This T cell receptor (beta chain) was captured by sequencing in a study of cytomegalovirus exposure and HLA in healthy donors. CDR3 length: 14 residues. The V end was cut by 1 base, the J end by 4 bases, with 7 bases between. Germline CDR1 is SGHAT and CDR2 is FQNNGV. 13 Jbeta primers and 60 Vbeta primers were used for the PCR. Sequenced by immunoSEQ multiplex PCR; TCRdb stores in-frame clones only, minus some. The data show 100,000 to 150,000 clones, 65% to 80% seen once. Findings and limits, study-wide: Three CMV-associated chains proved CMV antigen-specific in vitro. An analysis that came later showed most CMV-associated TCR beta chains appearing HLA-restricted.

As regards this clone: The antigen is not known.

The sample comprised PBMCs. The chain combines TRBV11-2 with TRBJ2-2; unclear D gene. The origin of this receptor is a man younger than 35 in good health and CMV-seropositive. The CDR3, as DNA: TGTGCCAGCAGCTTAGCGGGTCCCACCGGGGAGCTGTTTTTT. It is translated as CASSLAGPTGELFF.